This T cell receptor beta chain was recovered during a study of CD8 T cells in ankylosing spondylitis. Notes on the study in general: A motif in TCR beta, a set of about eight highly homologous variants, appeared characteristic of ankylosing spondylitis blood.

A single record per CDR3 protein comes from TCRdb applying MiXCR to the 5' RACE reads. The table has 450,000 to 550,000 distinct CDR3 sequences, about 5.2% seen once. V gave up 3 bases and J gave up 7 bases, with 10 bases separating them. The CDR3 consists of 13 residues. This clonotype was seen many times. No antigen is known for it. This rearrangement joins TRBV12-3 or TRBV12-4 to TRBJ2-1; unclear D gene. Sample: blood, either unsorted or a sorted T cell fraction (not recorded which). This sequence originates from a male donor with ankylosing spondylitis. CDR3 sequence (DNA): TGTGCCAGCAGTTTCCCGCTTAGGAATGAGCAGTTCTTC. It is translated as CASSFPLRNEQFF.